These 6 T cell receptor beta chains share one sample of origin, sequenced in a study of T cell clonality in common variable immunodeficiency. Study-level points and caveats: Reportedly, TCR beta sequences from common variable immunodeficiency showed fewer deletions and N-nucleotide insertions.

Antigens for these TCRs are unknown. Profiled with immunoSEQ multiplex PCR; TCRdb holds only in-frame clones, not every one. The record shows around 9,600 clones for this sample, with no singletons present. What was sequenced was peripheral blood mononuclear cells. All receptors come from a human donor with common variable immunodeficiency.

Note on this clone: Read sequence stops 3 residues before the CDR3 end, and the germline J gene provides the missing end. This rearrangement joins TRBV20-1 to TRBJ1-3; 9 bases are shared with TRBD1. The trim removed 5 bases at V and 2 bases at J, leaving 7 bases unmatched. This CDR3 is built from 15 residues. Germline assignment: CDR1 DFQATT and CDR2 SNEGSKA (reference sequence). The CDR3 region is CSAGARDRAGNTIYF. The sequenced CDR3 bases are TGCAGTGCTGGAGCTAGGGACAGGGCTGGAAACACC.

This clone was detected many times. The CDR3 end falls 3 residues outside the read, so it is completed with the germline J gene. This chain links TRBV2 with TRBJ2-2, with D possibly being TRBD2 (6 bases). The CDR3 is 14 residues long. Germline V CDR1 and CDR2: SNHLY, FYNNEI. V lost 7 bases and J lost 1, with 10 bases in between. CDR3 loop: CASTGELNTGELFF. The CDR3 DNA, read in part, is TGTGCCAGCACGGGGGAACTGAACACCGGGGAG.

This clone was recorded at least ten times. The read stops 3 residues short of the end of the CDR3; the missing end is completed from the germline J gene. The chain couples TRBV19 to TRBJ2-5; D may be TRBD1 (6 bases). In germline, CDR1 is LNHDA, CDR2 SQIVND (reference sequence). The CDR3 is 12 amino acids. Trimming cost V 10 bases and J 5 bases, with 14 bases left between them. The sequenced CDR3 bases are TGTGCCACCAAACAGGGTTCGGAGACC. Its protein is CATKQGSET. The entire CDR3 reads CATKQGSETQYF.

This clone was found a few times. CDR3 DNA, as far as it was read: TGTGCCAGCAGTAAATACGGACAGGACTACGAG. Translating gives CASSKYGQDYE. The whole CDR3 protein is CASSKYGQDYEQYF. The chain has TRBV27 and TRBJ2-7; 7 nucleotides line up with TRBD1. From the germline J gene comes the end of the CDR3, since the read stops 3 residues before it. This CDR3 comprises 14 residues. V trimming: 5 bases; J trimming: 3 bases; junction bases outside the gene matches: 7. Germline assignment: CDR1 MNHEY and CDR2 SMNVEV (reference sequence).

This clone was recorded many times. The CDR3 DNA, read in part, is TGCAGTGCTAGCCCGACAGGGGGACAGAACACTGAA. Translated, it gives CSASPTGGQNTE. The whole CDR3 sequence reads CSASPTGGQNTEAFF. The chain combines TRBV20-1 with TRBJ1-1; 9 bases are a match to TRBD1. The CDR3 end falls 3 residues outside the read, so it is completed with the germline J gene. The length of the CDR3 is 15 residues. V was pared by 3 bases and J by 1 base, with 6 bases of the junction left unmatched. Germline V gene lookup returns CDR1 DFQATT and CDR2 SNEGSKA (reference sequence).

This clone occurred many times. The read terminates 3 residues before the CDR3 end, so the remaining end is supplied by the germline J gene. This rearrangement joins TRBV29-1 to TRBJ2-7, with 9 bases fitting TRBD1. Germline V gene sequence: CDR1 SQVTM, CDR2 ANQGSEA. V was pared by 2 bases and J by 5 bases, with 4 bases of the junction left unmatched. The CDR3 sequence is 13 residues long. The sequenced part of the CDR3 DNA is TGCAGCGTTGAACGGACAGGGGTAGACGAG. Translating it yields CSVERTGVDE. The CDR3 as a whole reads CSVERTGVDEQYF.